This TCR beta chain originates from a study of blood T cell repertoires in COVID-19. Looking at the study overall: Sample material is recorded as cDNA or gDNA derived from T cells, B-cell-depleted T cells, or PBMCs.

CDR1 is SEHNR and CDR2 is FQNEAQ in the germline V gene (reference sequence). The CDR3 has 19 amino acids. V shed 5 bases, J shed 0 bases, and the junction held 9 bases outside the gene matches. Authors' processing steps: Reference gene primer amplification gave estimated nucleated cell counts. The protocol was immunoSEQ multiplex PCR, while the TCRdb copy is restricted to in-frame clones and leaves out a portion. For V, J and clone size, that table is used; D and trimming come from the DNA. The sample has 70,000 to 90,000 clones, 70% to 80% seen once. The chain carries TRBV7-9 and TRBJ2-1; 14 bases align to TRBD2. This clonotype was sampled from a human donor in a cohort sampled during active COVID-19. The sample consisted of peripheral blood. DNA for the CDR3: TGTGCCAGCAGCACCCGGACTAGCGGGAGGAAGAGCTCCTACAATGAGCAGTTCTTC. Its protein is CASSTRTSGRKSSYNEQFF.